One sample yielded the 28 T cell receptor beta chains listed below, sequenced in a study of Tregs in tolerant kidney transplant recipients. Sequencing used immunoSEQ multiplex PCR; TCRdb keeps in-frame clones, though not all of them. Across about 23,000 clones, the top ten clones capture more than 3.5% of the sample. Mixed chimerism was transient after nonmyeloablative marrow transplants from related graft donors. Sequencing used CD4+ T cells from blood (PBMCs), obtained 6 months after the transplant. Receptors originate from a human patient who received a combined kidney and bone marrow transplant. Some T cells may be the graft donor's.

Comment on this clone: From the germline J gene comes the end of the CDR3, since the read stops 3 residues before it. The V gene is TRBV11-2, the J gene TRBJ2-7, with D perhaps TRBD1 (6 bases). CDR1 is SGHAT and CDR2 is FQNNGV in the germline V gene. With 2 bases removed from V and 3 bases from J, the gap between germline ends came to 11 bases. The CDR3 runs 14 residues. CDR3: CASSLNRVGYEQYF. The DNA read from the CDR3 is TGTGCCAGCAGCTTAAACAGGGTGGGCTACGAG.

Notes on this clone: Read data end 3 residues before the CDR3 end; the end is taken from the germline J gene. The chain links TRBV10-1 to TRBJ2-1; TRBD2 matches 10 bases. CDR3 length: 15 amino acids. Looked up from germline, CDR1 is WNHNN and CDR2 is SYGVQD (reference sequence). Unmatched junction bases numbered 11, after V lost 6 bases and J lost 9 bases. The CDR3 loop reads CASSPGASGSFEQFF. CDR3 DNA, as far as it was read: TGCGCCAGCAGCCCCGGGGCTAGCGGGAGTTTTGAG.

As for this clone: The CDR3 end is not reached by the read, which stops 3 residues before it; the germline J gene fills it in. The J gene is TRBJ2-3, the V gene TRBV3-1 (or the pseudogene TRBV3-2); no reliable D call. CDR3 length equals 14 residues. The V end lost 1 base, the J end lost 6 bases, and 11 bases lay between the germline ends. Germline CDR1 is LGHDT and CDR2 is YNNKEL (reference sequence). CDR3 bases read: TGTGCCAGCAGCCAAGGTGATTCGAGGGATACG. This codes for CASSQGDSRDT. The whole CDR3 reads CASSQGDSRDTQYF.

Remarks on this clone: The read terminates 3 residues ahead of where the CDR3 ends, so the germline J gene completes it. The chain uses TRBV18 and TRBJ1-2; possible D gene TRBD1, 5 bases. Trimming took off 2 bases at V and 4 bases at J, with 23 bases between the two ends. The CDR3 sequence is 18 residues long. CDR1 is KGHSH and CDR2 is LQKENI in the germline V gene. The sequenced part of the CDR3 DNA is TGTGCCAGCTCACCAGTCCCCCCCCGAGACAGCCCTTTCTATGGC. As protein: CASSPVPPRDSPFYG. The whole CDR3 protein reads CASSPVPPRDSPFYGYTF.

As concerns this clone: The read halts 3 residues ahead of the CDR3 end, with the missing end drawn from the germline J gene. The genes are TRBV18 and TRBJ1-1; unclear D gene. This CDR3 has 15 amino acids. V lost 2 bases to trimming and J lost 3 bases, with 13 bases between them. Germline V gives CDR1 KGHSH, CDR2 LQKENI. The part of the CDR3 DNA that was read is TGTGCCAGCTCACCATCACGGGGTGATGACACTGAA. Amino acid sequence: CASSPSRGDDTE. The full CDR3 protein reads CASSPSRGDDTEAFF.

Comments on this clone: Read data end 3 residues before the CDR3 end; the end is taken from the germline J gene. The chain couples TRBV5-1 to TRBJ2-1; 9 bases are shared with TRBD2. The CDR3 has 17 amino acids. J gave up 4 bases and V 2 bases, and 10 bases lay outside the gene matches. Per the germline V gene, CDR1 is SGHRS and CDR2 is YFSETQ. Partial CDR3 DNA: TGCGCCAGCAGCTTCTCCCTGAGGACTAGCGAGTACAATGAG. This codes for CASSFSLRTSEYNE. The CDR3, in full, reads CASSFSLRTSEYNEQFF.

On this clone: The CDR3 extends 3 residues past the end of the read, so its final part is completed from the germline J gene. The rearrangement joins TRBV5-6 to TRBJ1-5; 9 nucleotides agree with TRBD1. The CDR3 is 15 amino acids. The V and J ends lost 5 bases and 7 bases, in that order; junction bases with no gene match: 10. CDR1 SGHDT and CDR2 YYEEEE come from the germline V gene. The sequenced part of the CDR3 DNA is TGTGCCAGCAGTTATGGACAGGGGCTCAGGCAGCCC. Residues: CASSYGQGLRQP. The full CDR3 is CASSYGQGLRQPQHF.

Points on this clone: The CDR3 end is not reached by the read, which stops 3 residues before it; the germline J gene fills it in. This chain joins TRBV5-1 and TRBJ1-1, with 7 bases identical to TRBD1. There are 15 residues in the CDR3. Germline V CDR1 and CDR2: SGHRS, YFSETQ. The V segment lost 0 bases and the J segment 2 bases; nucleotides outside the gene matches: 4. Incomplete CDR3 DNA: TGCGCCAGCAGCTTGGGGGACAGAAAAAACACTGAA. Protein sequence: CASSLGDRKNTE. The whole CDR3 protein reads CASSLGDRKNTEAFF.

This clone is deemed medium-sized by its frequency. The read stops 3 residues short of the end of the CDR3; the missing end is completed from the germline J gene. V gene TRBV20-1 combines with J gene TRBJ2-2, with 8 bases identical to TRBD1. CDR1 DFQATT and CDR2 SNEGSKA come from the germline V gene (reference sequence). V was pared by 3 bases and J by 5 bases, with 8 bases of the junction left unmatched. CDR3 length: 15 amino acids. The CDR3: CSASRQGSQTGELFF. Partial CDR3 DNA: TGCAGTGCTAGCAGACAGGGGAGTCAGACCGGGGAG.

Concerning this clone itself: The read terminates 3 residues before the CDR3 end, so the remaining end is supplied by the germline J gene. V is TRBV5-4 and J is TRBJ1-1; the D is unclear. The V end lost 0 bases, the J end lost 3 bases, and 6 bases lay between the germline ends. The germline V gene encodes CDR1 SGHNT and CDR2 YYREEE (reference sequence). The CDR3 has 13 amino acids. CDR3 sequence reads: CASSLERYTEAFF. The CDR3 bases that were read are TGTGCCAGCAGCTTGGAGCGGTACACTGAA.

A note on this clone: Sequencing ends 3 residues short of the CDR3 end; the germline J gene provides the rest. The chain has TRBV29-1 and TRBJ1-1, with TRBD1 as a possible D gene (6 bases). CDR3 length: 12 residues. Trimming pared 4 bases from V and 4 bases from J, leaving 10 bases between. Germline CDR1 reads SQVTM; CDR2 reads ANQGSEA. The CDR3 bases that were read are TGCAGCGTTGCGAGGGGGGGCACTGAA. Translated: CSVARGGTE. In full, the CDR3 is CSVARGGTEAFF. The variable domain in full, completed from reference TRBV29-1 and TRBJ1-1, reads SAVISQKPSRDICQRGTSLTIQCQVDSQVTMMFWYRQQPGQSLTLIATANQGSEATYESGFVIDKFPISRPNLTFSTLTVSNMSPEDSSIYLCSVARGGTEAFFGQGTRLTVV.

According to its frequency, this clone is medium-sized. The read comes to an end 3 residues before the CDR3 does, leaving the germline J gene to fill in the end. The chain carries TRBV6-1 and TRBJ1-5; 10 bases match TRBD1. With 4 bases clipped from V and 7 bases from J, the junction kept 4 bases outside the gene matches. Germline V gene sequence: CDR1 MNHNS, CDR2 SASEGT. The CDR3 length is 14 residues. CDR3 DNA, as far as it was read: TGTGCCAGCAGTGGGGGACAGGGGAGGCAGCCC. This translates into CASSGGQGRQP. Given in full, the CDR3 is CASSGGQGRQPQHF.

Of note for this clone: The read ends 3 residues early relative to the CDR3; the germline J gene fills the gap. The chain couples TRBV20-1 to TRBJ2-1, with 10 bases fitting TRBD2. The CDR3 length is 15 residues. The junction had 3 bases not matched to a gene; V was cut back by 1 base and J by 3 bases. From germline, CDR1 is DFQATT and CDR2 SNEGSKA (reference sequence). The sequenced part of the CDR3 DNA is TGCAGTGCTAGAGGGAGCGGGAGGGTCTACAATGAG. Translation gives CSARGSGRVYNE. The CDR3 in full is CSARGSGRVYNEQFF.

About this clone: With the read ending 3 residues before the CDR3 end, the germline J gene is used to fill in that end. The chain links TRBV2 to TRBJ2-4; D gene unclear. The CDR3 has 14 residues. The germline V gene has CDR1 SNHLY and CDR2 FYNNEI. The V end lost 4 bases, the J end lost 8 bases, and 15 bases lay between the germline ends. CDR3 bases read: TGTGCCAGCAGTGTATATGCGGCCACGGACATT. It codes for CASSVYAATDI. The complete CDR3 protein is CASSVYAATDIQYF. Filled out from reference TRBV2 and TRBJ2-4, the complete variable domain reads EPEVTQTPSHQVTQMGQEVILRCVPISNHLYFYWYRQILGQKVEFLVSFYNNEISEKSEIFDDQFSVERPDGSNFTLKIRSTKLEDSAMYFCASSVYAATDIQYFGAGTRLSVL.

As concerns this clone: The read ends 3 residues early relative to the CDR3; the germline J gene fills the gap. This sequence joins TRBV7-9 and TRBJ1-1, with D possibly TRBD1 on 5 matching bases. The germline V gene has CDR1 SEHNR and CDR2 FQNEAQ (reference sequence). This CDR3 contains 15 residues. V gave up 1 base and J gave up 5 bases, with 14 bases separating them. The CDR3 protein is CASSLGQKVRTEAFF. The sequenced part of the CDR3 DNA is TGTGCCAGCAGCTTAGGACAGAAGGTTCGGACTGAA.

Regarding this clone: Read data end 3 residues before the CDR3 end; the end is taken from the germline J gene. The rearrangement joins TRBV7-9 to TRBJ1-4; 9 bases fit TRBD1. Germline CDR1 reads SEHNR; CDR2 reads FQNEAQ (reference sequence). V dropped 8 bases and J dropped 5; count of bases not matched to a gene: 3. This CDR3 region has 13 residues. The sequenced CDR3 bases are TGTGCCAGCGTGGACAGGGGAAATGAAAAA. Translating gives CASVDRGNEK. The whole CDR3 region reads CASVDRGNEKLFF.

The CDR3 loop reads CASSSQTEAFF. CDR3 bases read: TGTGCCAGCAGCTCACAAACTGAA. J is TRBJ1-1 and V is TRBV5-6, with D hard to call. The read falls 3 residues short of the CDR3 end, and the missing part is taken from the germline J gene. Germline CDR1 SGHDT, CDR2 YYEEEE. V was clipped by 3 bases and J by 5 bases, with 5 bases between them. This CDR3 spans 11 amino acids.

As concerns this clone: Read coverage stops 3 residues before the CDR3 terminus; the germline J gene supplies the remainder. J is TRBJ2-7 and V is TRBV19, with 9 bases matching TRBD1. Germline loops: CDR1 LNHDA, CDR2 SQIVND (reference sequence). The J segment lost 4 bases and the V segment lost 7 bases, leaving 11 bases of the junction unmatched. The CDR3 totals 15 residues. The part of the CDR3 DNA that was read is TGTGCCAGTACCCCCGCCGGGACAGGGTGGTACGAG. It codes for CASTPAGTGWYE. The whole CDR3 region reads CASTPAGTGWYEQYF.

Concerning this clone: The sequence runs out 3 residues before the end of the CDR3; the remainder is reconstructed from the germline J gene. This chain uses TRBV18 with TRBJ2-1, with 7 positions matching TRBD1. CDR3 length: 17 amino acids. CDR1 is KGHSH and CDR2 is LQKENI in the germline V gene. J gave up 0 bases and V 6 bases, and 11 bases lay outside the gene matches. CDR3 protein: CASSFGQVRSSYNEQFF. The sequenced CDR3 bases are TGTGCCAGCTCCTTCGGACAGGTTCGAAGCTCCTACAATGAG.

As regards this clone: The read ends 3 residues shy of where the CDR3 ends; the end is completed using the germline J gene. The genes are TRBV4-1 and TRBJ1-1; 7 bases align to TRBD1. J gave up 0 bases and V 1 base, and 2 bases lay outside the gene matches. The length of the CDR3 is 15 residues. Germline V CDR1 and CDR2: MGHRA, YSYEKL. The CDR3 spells CASSQAGGMNTEAFF. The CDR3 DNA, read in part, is TGCGCCAGCAGCCAAGCAGGGGGGATGAACACTGAA.

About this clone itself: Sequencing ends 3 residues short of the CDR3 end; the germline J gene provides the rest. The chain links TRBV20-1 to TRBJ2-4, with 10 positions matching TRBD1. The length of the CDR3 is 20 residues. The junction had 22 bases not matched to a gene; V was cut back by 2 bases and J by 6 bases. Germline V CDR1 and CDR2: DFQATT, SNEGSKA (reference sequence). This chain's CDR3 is CSARKVWDRGNSPRGNIQYF. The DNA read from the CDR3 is TGCAGTGCTAGAAAGGTTTGGGACAGGGGTAATTCTCCGCGCGGAAACATT.

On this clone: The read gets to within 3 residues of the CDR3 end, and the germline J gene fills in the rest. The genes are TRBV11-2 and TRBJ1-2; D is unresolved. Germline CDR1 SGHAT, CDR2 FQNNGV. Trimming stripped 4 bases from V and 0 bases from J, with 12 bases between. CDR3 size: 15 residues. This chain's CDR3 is CASSWRAAPNYGYTF. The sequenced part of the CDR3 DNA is TGTGCCAGCAGCTGGCGGGCAGCCCCTAACTATGGC.

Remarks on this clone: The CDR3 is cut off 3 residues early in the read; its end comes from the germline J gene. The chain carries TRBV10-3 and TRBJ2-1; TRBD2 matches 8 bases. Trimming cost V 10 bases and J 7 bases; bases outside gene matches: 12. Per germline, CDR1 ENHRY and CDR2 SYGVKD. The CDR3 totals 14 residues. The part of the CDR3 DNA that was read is TGTGCCACCCGCGAACGGGGGGGCCTTAATGAG. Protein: CATRERGGLNE. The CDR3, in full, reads CATRERGGLNEQFF.

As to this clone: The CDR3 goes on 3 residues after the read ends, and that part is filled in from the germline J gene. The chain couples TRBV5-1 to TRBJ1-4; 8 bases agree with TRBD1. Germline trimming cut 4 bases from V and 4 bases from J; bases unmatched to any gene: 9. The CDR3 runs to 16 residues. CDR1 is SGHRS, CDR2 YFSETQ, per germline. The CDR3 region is CASSPRGPIRNEKLFF. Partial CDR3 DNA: TGCGCCAGCAGCCCCAGGGGGCCCATTCGTAATGAAAAA. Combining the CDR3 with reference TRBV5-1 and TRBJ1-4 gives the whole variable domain KAGVTQTPRYLIKTRGQQVTLSCSPISGHRSVSWYQQTPGQGLQFLFEYFSETQRNKGNFPGRFSGRQFSNSRSEMNVSTLELGDSALYLCASSPRGPIRNEKLFFGSGTQLSVL.

The CDR3 DNA, read in part, is TGTGCCAGTAGTATTCAGGGGGACACTGAA. This translates into CASSIQGDTE. The CDR3 as a whole reads CASSIQGDTEAFF. This sequence joins TRBV19 and TRBJ1-1, with 7 bases lining up with TRBD1. The read falls 3 residues short of the CDR3 end, and the missing part is taken from the germline J gene. Per the germline V gene, CDR1 is LNHDA and CDR2 is SQIVND (reference sequence). V was clipped by 3 bases and J by 3 bases; unmatched bases: 1. The CDR3 has 13 residues.

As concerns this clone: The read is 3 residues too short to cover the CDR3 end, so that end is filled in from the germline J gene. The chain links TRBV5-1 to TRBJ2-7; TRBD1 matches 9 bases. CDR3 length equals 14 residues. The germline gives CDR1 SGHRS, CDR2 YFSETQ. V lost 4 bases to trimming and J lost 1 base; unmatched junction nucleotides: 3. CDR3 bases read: TGCGCCAGCAGCCCCGGGACAGGGTCCTACGAG. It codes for CASSPGTGSYE. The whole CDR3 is CASSPGTGSYEQYF.

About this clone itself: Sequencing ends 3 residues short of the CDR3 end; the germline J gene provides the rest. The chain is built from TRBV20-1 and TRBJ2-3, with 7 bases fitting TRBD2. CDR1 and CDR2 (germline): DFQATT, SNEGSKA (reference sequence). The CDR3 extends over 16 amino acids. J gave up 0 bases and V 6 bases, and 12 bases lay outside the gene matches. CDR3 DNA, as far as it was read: TGCAGTGCCACCCGGGTGTTCGGGGGGAGCACAGATACG. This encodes CSATRVFGGSTDT. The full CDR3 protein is CSATRVFGGSTDTQYF.

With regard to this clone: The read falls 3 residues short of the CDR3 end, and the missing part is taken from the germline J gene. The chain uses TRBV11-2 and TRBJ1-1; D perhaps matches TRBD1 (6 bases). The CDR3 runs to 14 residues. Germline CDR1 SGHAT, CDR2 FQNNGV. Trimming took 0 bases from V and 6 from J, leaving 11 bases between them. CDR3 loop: CASSLDPRQAEAFF. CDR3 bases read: TGTGCCAGCAGCTTAGACCCGAGACAGGCTGAA.